This TCR beta chain appears in the sequencing data of a study of beta chain features in type 1 diabetes. Overall study results and limits: Patients with Type 1 diabetes showed moderately but significantly shorter TCRB CDR3s in all four CD4+ subsets. Within the patient group, naive, central memory and Treg TCRB repertoires appeared more similar to each other than within healthy donors.

Regarding this clone: Its specificity is not known.

The investigators reverse transcribed all of the isolated RNA, so they sequenced expressed TCRB transcripts. TCRdb's table, derived via immunoSEQ multiplex PCR, lists solely in-frame clones and lacks some. The table shows under 350,000 clones, with 13% to 15% occurring only once. The TCR comes from a man in his thirties or forties with type 1 diabetes. Sequences were obtained from naive CD4+ T cells from blood.

In DNA, the CDR3 is TGCGCCAGCAGCCAGCAGGGACAGCTAGTTAACTATGGCTACACCTTC. Amino acid sequence: CASSQQGQLVNYGYTF. This rearrangement joins TRBV4-1 to TRBJ1-2; 7 positions match TRBD1. From germline, CDR1 is MGHRA and CDR2 YSYEKL. V trimming: 3 bases; J trimming: 1 base; junction bases outside the gene matches: 8. This CDR3 spans 16 amino acids.